A selection of T cell receptor beta chains follows, all from one sample in a study of shared clonotypes between healthy human individuals. Produced via immunoSEQ multiplex PCR; TCRdb's table is partial and in-frame only. The table lists fewer than 3 million clones, less than 95% of them singletons. Specimen: naive CD4+ T cells from PBMCs. The receptors stem from a man younger than 35 in good health. Some clones in this sample may be carry-over from other donors' samples. Both conserved end residues are part of each CDR3. The D gene is left open where the match is weak. Clone size, where shown, is once, few, many, or a class for clones that have expanded.

V gene: TRBV4-1; J gene: TRBJ1-1; D gene: NA; clone size: NA; CDR3 protein: CASSQDRRRLNTEAFF; CDR3 DNA: TGCGCCAGCAGCCAAGATCGGCGACGCCTGAACACTGAAGCTTTCTTT
V gene: TRBV10-3; J gene: TRBJ2-7; D gene: TRBD1; clone size: NA; CDR3 protein: CAISDTGQGRSYEQYF; CDR3 DNA: TGTGCCATCAGTGATACCGGACAGGGGAGGTCCTACGAGCAGTACTTC
V gene: TRBV2; J gene: TRBJ2-1; D gene: TRBD2; clone size: NA; CDR3 protein: CASSAGLVAFF; CDR3 DNA: TGTGCCAGCAGCGCTGGACTAGTTGCGTTCTTC
V gene: TRBV6-6; J gene: TRBJ1-1; D gene: NA; clone size: NA; CDR3 protein: CASTIGGLLNTEAFF; CDR3 DNA: TGTGCCAGCACCATCGGAGGCCTTCTGAACACTGAAGCTTTCTTT
V gene: TRBV6-1; J gene: TRBJ2-7; D gene: TRBD1; clone size: NA; CDR3 protein: CASSVGPGQGAYEQYF; CDR3 DNA: TGTGCCAGCAGTGTAGGACCGGGACAGGGGGCTTACGAGCAGTACTTC
V gene: TRBV30; J gene: TRBJ2-1; D gene: TRBD1; clone size: NA; CDR3 protein: CAWTRTGATYNEQFF; CDR3 DNA: TGTGCCTGGACTCGGACAGGGGCAACCTACAATGAGCAGTTCTTC
V gene: TRBV30; J gene: TRBJ1-1; D gene: NA; clone size: few; CDR3 protein: CAWIPGTPGTEAFF; CDR3 DNA: TGTGCCTGGATCCCCGGGACACCGGGCACTGAAGCTTTCTTT
V gene: TRBV2; J gene: TRBJ1-4; D gene: NA; clone size: NA; CDR3 protein: CASSPIAGEGKLFF; CDR3 DNA: TGTGCCAGCAGCCCGATTGCAGGGGAGGGAAAACTGTTTTTT
V gene: TRBV14; J gene: TRBJ1-1; D gene: NA; clone size: few; CDR3 protein: CASSQDSRGTEAFF; CDR3 DNA: TGTGCCAGCAGCCAAGATTCCCGGGGGACTGAAGCTTTCTTT
V gene: TRBV10-1; J gene: TRBJ2-5; D gene: TRBD2; clone size: NA; CDR3 protein: CASSESLSGMGETQYF; CDR3 DNA: TGCGCCAGCAGTGAGTCTCTAAGCGGGATGGGGGAGACCCAGTACTTC
V gene: TRBV6-5; J gene: TRBJ2-7; D gene: TRBD2; clone size: once; CDR3 protein: CASSLRTSGEQYF; CDR3 DNA: TGTGCCAGCAGTTTACGGACTAGCGGCGAGCAGTACTTC
V gene: TRBV7-2; J gene: TRBJ2-7; D gene: NA; clone size: NA; CDR3 protein: CASSLNSYEQYF; CDR3 DNA: TGTGCCAGCAGCCTTAATTCCTACGAGCAGTACTTC
V gene: TRBV18; J gene: TRBJ1-4; D gene: NA; clone size: NA; CDR3 protein: CASSPAEKLFF; CDR3 DNA: TGTGCCAGCTCACCCGCGGAAAAACTGTTTTTT
V gene: TRBV6-5; J gene: TRBJ1-1; D gene: TRBD1; clone size: NA; CDR3 protein: CASSQSGTGRTEAFF; CDR3 DNA: TGTGCCAGCAGTCAATCAGGGACAGGGCGCACTGAAGCTTTCTTT
V gene: TRBV7-2; J gene: TRBJ2-3; D gene: NA; clone size: NA; CDR3 protein: CASSLNVADTQYF; CDR3 DNA: TGTGCCAGCAGCTTAAATGTCGCAGATACGCAGTATTTT
V gene: TRBV5-1; J gene: TRBJ2-1; D gene: NA; clone size: NA; CDR3 protein: CASSPGGANEQFF; CDR3 DNA: TGCGCCAGCAGCCCAGGGGGGGCTAATGAGCAGTTCTTC
V gene: TRBV15; J gene: TRBJ2-5; D gene: TRBD2; clone size: once; CDR3 protein: CATSRDPAGVGETQYF; CDR3 DNA: TGTGCCACCAGCAGAGATCCTGCGGGAGTGGGAGAGACCCAGTACTTC